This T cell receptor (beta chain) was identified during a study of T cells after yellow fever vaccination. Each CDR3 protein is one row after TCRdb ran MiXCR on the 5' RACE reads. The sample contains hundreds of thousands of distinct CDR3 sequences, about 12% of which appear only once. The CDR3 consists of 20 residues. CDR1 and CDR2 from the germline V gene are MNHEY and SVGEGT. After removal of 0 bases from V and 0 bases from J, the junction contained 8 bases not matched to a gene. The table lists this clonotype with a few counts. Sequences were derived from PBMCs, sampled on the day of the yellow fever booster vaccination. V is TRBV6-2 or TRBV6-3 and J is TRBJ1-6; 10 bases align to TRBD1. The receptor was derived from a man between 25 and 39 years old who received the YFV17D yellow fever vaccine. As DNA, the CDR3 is TGTGCCAGCAGTTACTCAGCGACAGGGGGCCTTAGCTCCTATAATTCACCCCTCCACTTT. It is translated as CASSYSATGGLSSYNSPLHF.